This TCR beta chain was identified during a study of molecular identifiers for immune sequencing clone quantification. This clonotype was seen at least ten times. CDR1 is SGHTA, CDR2 FQGTGA, per germline. This CDR3 region has 16 residues. The ends were cut back, 5 bases at V and 2 bases at J, with 15 bases in the middle. Bulk libraries came from a prior protocol with listed TCR primers. TCRdb reanalysed the PCR reads using MiXCR and keeps one entry per CDR3 protein. The sample yields 550,000 to 750,000 distinct CDR3 sequences, 15% to 20% seen once. The sample was naive CD8+ T cells from blood, with Jurkat cell RNA spiked in. As to subset: FACS-sorted CD8+CD4-CCR7+CD45RA+ naive T cells. The chain combines TRBV7-3 with TRBJ2-2; D assignment may be TRBD1 or TRBD2 (6 bases each). The source is a human donor in good health. Some libraries in this study had Jurkat cell RNA spiked in. CDR3 loop: CASSPMGGVNTGELFF. The CDR3 DNA reads as TGTGCCAGCAGCCCCATGGGGGGCGTAAACACCGGGGAGCTGTTTTTT.